This entry lists 14 T cell receptor beta chains sequenced from one sample in a study of blood T cell repertoires in COVID-19. Generated by immunoSEQ multiplex PCR, the TCRdb table keeps only in-frame clones and is missing some. The sample lists under 20,000 clones; 65% to 90% were seen once. The sample comprised peripheral blood. Receptors originate from a man older than 75 with active COVID-19.

The table lists this clone with a count of one. The genes are TRBV9 and TRBJ2-2; TRBD2 aligns across 7 bases. There are 16 residues in the CDR3. Per germline, CDR1 SGDLS and CDR2 YYNGEE. With V trimmed by 0 bases and J by 6 bases, 8 bases remained unmatched. The CDR3 sequence: CASSVAGRAGAGELFF. In nucleotides, the CDR3 is TGTGCCAGCAGCGTAGCGGGCCGCGCGGGGGCCGGGGAGCTGTTTTTT.

The chain uses TRBV7-9 and TRBJ2-5; D possibly corresponds to TRBD2 (6 bases). Trimming removed 1 base from V and 5 bases from J, with 14 bases in between. The CDR3 spans 15 residues. CDR1 and CDR2 (germline): SEHNR, FQNEAQ (reference sequence). The CDR3, as DNA: TGTGCCAGCAGCTTAGGGGAGGCTAGCCGGGAGACCCAGTACTTC. Its protein product is CASSLGEASRETQYF.

The table lists this clone with a few counts. The chain uses TRBV18 and TRBJ1-2, with unresolved D. V was shortened by 2 bases and J by 1 base, with 11 bases between the two germline ends. The V gene's germline CDR1 is KGHSH and CDR2 LQKENI. The CDR3 has 15 residues. The CDR3 nucleotides read TGTGCCAGCTCACCATCGGATGCGGGTAACTATGGCTACACCTTC. Amino acid sequence: CASSPSDAGNYGYTF.

This chain uses TRBV5-1 with TRBJ2-5, with 7 nucleotides matching TRBD2. The V gene's germline CDR1 is SGHRS and CDR2 YFSETQ. The CDR3 has 15 amino acids. The J segment lost 2 bases and the V segment lost 0 bases, leaving 4 bases of the junction unmatched. The CDR3 nucleotides read TGCGCCAGCAGCTTGGGCGGGAGTGGGCAAGAGACCCAGTACTTC. It is translated as CASSLGGSGQETQYF.

The rearrangement uses TRBV6-6 and TRBJ2-3, with D possibly matching TRBD2 (6 bases). Trimming cost V 3 bases and J 3 bases, with 10 bases left between them. Germline CDR1 MNHNY, CDR2 SVGAGI (reference sequence). The CDR3 contains 14 residues. The CDR3 sequence is CASSYRGTTDTQYF. CDR3 sequence (DNA): TGTGCCAGCAGTTATCGTGGGACTACAGATACGCAGTATTTT.

The chain joins TRBV6-2 or TRBV6-3 to TRBJ2-1; 9 bases are a match to TRBD2. Trimming took 6 bases from V and 7 from J; bases not matched to a gene: 19. The CDR3 contains 18 residues. Germline-derived CDR1 and CDR2 are MNHEY and SVGEGT. The CDR3 nucleotides are TGTGCCAGCAGCCCTGGGGTAATAGCGGGAGTTCACAAAAATGAGCAGTTCTTC. Amino acids: CASSPGVIAGVHKNEQFF.

The V and J genes are TRBV5-1 and TRBJ1-4; 7 bases fit TRBD1. J lost 7 bases, V lost 3 bases, and 6 bases had no gene match. CDR1 is SGHRS and CDR2 is YFSETQ in the germline V gene. The CDR3 runs to 14 residues. The CDR3 nucleotides are TGCGCCAGCAGCTCCGGGACAGTCAGTGAAAAACTGTTTTTT. This codes for CASSSGTVSEKLFF.

This chain links TRBV28 with TRBJ2-7, with D hard to call. Per the germline V gene, CDR1 is MDHEN and CDR2 is SYDVKM. Trimming took off 4 bases at V and 0 bases at J, with 22 bases between the two ends. CDR3 length: 18 amino acids. Here the CDR3 reads CASSSPAFSGGYSYEQYF. The CDR3 nucleotides read TGTGCCAGCAGTTCCCCTGCGTTCAGTGGCGGATACTCCTACGAGCAGTACTTC.

This clone was recorded a few times. The V call is TRBV3-1 (or the pseudogene TRBV3-2), the J call TRBJ2-7; the D gene is possibly TRBD1 (5 bases). Trimming removed 5 bases from V and 6 bases from J, with 14 bases in between. Germline V gene data show CDR1 as LGHDT and CDR2 as YNNKEL (reference sequence). The CDR3 covers 13 residues. CDR3 DNA sequence: TGTGCCAGCAGCTTTGAACAGGTAGGCGAGCAGTACTTC. Residues: CASSFEQVGEQYF.

In this sample, this clone turned up a few times. This rearrangement joins TRBV6-5 to TRBJ2-7; D is possibly TRBD1 (5 bases). Deletions cut 2 bases from V and 1 base from J, with 12 bases between. This CDR3 spans 15 amino acids. Germline loops: CDR1 MNHEY, CDR2 SVGAGI. The DNA for the CDR3 is TGTGCCAGCAGTTACACCGGCGACAGTTCCTACGAGCAGTACTTC. It specifies CASSYTGDSSYEQYF.

The V call is TRBV19, the J call TRBJ1-1; tentatively, D is TRBD1 (6 bases). The germline V gene has CDR1 LNHDA and CDR2 SQIVND (reference sequence). V lost 5 bases and J 3 bases, leaving 16 bases between the germline ends. The CDR3 consists of 15 residues. The CDR3 sequence: CASSVHRDFDTEAFF. The CDR3 nucleotides are TGTGCCAGTAGTGTCCACAGGGATTTCGACACTGAAGCTTTCTTT.

V gene TRBV6-6 combines with J gene TRBJ2-3, with 15 bases lining up with TRBD2. The CDR3 loop spans 16 amino acids. Trimming removed 6 bases from V and 4 bases from J; junction bases left unmatched: 5. Germline loops: CDR1 MNHNY, CDR2 SVGAGI (reference sequence). DNA of the CDR3: TGTGCCAGCAGCCGGACTAGCGGGAGGGGTTCAGATACGCAGTATTTT. Translation gives CASSRTSGRGSDTQYF.

This sequence joins TRBV6-5 and TRBJ1-3, with D maybe TRBD1 (6 bases). The CDR3 has 16 amino acids. The V gene's germline CDR1 is MNHEY and CDR2 SVGAGI. Between the trimmed V and J ends, which lost 0 bases and 2 bases, there was a span of 11 bases. The CDR3 sequence is CASSYSMAGAGNTIYF. For the CDR3, the DNA is TGTGCCAGCAGTTACTCGATGGCAGGGGCTGGAAACACCATATATTTT.

The chain carries TRBV5-4 and TRBJ2-2, with TRBD2 matching over 10 bases. V was pared by 2 bases and J by 0 bases, with 1 base of the junction left unmatched. Germline V gene data show CDR1 as SGHNT and CDR2 as YYREEE (reference sequence). The CDR3 runs to 16 residues. The CDR3 region is CASSLGLAANTGELFF. The CDR3 coding sequence is TGTGCCAGCAGCTTAGGACTAGCGGCGAACACCGGGGAGCTGTTTTTT.